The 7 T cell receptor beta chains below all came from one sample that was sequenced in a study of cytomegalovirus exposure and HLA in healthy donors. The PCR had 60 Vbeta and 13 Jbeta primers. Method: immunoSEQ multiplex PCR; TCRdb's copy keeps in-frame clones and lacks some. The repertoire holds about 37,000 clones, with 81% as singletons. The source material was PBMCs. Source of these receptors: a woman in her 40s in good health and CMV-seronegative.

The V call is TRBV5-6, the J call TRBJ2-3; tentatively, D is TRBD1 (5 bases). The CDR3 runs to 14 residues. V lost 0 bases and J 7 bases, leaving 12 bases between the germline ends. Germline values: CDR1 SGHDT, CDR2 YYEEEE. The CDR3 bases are TGTGCCAGCAGCTTGGGGCAGGGATTAAATACGCAGTATTTT. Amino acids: CASSLGQGLNTQYF.

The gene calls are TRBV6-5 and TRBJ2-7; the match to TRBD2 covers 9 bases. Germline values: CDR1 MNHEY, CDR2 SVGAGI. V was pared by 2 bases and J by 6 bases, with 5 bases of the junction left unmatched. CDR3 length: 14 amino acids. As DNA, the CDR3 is TGTGCCAGCAGTTACATAGCGGGGGACGGCGAGCAGTACGTC. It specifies CASSYIAGDGEQYV.

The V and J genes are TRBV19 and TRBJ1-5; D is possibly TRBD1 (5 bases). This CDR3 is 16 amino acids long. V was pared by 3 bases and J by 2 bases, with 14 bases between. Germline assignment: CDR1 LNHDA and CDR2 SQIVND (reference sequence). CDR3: CASSIPAARGNQPQHF. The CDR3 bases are TGTGCCAGTAGTATCCCGGCCGCCAGGGGCAATCAGCCCCAGCATTTT.

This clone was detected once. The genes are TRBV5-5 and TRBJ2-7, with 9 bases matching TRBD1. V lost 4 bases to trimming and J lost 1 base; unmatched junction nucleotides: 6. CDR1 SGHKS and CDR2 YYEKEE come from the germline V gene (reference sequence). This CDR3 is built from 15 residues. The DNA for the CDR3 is TGTGCCAGCAGCGCCGGGACAGGGATATCCTACGAGCAGTACTTC. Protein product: CASSAGTGISYEQYF.

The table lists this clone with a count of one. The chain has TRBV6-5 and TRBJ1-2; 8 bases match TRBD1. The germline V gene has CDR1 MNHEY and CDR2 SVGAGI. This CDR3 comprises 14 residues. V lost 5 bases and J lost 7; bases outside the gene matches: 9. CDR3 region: CASSTGQVAGGYTF. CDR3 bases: TGTGCCAGCAGTACGGGACAGGTTGCGGGTGGCTACACCTTC.

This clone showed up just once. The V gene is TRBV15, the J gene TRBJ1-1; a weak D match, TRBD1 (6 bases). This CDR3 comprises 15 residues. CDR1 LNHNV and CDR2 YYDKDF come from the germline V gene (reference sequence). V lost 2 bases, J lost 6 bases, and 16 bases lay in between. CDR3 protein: CATSRTGLSNAEAFF. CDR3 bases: TGTGCCACCAGCAGAACAGGGTTAAGTAACGCTGAAGCTTTCTTT.

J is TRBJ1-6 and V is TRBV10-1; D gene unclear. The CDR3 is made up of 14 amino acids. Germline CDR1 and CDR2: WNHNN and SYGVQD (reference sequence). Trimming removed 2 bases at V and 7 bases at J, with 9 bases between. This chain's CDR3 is CASSEGGINSPLHF. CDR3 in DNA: TGCGCCAGCAGTGAGGGAGGAATAAATTCACCCCTCCACTTT.